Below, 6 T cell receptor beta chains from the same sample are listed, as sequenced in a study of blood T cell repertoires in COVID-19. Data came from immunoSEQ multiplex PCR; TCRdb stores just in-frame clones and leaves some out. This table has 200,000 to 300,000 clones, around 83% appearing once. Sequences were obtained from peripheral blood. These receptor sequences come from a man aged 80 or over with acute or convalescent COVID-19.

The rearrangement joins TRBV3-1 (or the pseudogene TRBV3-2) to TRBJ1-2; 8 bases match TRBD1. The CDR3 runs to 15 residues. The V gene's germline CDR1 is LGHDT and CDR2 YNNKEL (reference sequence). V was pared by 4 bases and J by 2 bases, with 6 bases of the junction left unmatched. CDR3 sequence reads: CASSRQGAKNYGYTF. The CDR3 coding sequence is TGTGCCAGCAGCCGCCAGGGGGCAAAGAACTATGGCTACACCTTC.

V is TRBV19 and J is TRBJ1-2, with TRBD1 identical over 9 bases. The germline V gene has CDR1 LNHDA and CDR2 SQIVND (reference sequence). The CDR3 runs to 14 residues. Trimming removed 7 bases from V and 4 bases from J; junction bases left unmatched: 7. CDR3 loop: CASMTGGFGYGYTF. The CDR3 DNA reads TGTGCCAGTATGACAGGGGGATTTGGCTATGGCTACACCTTC.

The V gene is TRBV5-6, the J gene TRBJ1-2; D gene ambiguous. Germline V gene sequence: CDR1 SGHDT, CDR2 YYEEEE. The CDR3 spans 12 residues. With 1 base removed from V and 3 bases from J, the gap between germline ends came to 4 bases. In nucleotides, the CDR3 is TGTGCCAGCAGCTTGTCTCACTATGGCTACACCTTC. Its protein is CASSLSHYGYTF.

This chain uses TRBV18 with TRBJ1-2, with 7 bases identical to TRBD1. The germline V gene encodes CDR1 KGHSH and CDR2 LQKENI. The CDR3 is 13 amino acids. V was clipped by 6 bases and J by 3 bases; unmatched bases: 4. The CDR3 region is CASSPGQYYGYTF. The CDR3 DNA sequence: TGTGCCAGCTCCCCGGGACAGTACTATGGCTACACCTTC.

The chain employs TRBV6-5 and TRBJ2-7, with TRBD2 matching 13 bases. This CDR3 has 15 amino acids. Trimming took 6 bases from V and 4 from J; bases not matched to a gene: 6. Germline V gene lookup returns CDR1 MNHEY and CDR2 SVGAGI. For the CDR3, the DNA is TGTGCCAGCAGGGACGGACTAGCGGGAGTTTACGAGCAGTACTTC. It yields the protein CASRDGLAGVYEQYF.

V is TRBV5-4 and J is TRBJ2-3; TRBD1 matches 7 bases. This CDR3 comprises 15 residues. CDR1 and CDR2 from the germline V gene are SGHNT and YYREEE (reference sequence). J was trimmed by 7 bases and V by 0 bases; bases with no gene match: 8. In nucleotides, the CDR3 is TGTGCCAGCAGCTTGGTAGGGGACAGTGGGAATACGCAGTATTTT. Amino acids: CASSLVGDSGNTQYF.